Listed below are T cell receptor beta chains from one sample, sequenced in a study of shared clonotypes between healthy human individuals. Sequenced by immunoSEQ multiplex PCR; TCRdb stores in-frame clones only, minus some. The sample has roughly 2.1 million clones; about 92% are singletons. Sequenced: naive CD8+ T cells from PBMCs. The receptor source for this set is a man younger than 30 in good health. Some clones in this sample may be carry-over from other donors' samples. Each CDR3 is given with its conserved first and last residue. A D gene is named only where the DNA matches it firmly. The size of a clone is reported for some rows only, either as once, few or many, or as a class for expanded clones.

CDR3 length	J gene	clone size	V gene	D gene	CDR3 protein	CDR3 DNA
15	TRBJ2-5	NA	TRBV28	NA	CASKVFGGSVETQYF	TGTGCCAGCAAAGTTTTCGGGGGATCGGTAGAGACCCAGTACTTC
14	TRBJ2-4	once	TRBV27	NA	CASSLSNQGNIQYF	TGTGCCAGCAGTTTATCAAACCAAGGGAACATTCAGTACTTC
13	TRBJ2-7	NA	TRBV30	TRBD2	CACMGGGLYEQYF	TGTGCCTGTATGGGGGGAGGGCTCTACGAGCAGTACTTC
13	TRBJ2-7	NA	TRBV27	TRBD2	CASSLAVSYEQYF	TGTGCCAGCAGCCTAGCGGTCTCCTACGAGCAGTACTTC
14	TRBJ1-2	NA	TRBV7-9	TRBD1	CASSAGGLDYGYTF	TGTGCCAGCAGCGCAGGGGGCCTGGACTATGGCTACACCTTC
14	TRBJ2-1	NA	TRBV29-1	NA	CSVELAIRPNEQFF	TGCAGCGTTGAATTGGCAATACGGCCGAATGAGCAGTTCTTC
15	TRBJ2-4	NA	TRBV27	NA	CASRPSGMAKNIQYF	TGTGCCAGCAGGCCCTCGGGAATGGCCAAAAACATTCAGTACTTC
15	TRBJ2-3	NA	TRBV7-9	TRBD1	CASSLVGTGGDTQYF	TGTGCCAGCAGCTTAGTAGGGACAGGGGGTGATACGCAGTATTTT
14	TRBJ2-3	NA	TRBV27	NA	CASSLRRSTDTQYF	TGTGCCAGCAGTTTACGACGGAGCACAGATACGCAGTATTTT
13	TRBJ2-2	NA	TRBV27	NA	CASSPTEGGELFF	TGTGCCAGCAGTCCTACCGAGGGCGGGGAGCTGTTTTTT
15	TRBJ2-2	NA	TRBV9	NA	CASSVGTRGTGELFF	TGTGCCAGCAGCGTGGGCACGCGAGGCACCGGGGAGCTGTTTTTT
22	TRBJ1-2	NA	TRBV2	TRBD1	CASSVRWRPLDGQGAPGGGYTF	TGTGCCAGCAGTGTGAGGTGGAGACCCCTAGACGGACAGGGGGCCCCCGGAGGGGGCTACACCTTC
13	TRBJ2-3	once	TRBV19	NA	CASSIVLRDTQYF	TGTGCCAGTAGTATAGTTTTGAGAGATACGCAGTATTTT
14	TRBJ2-3	once	TRBV27	TRBD2	CASRTVGGSDTQYF	TGTGCCAGCAGGACAGTGGGAGGGTCAGATACGCAGTATTTT
17	TRBJ2-7	NA	TRBV30	TRBD2	CAWNPYAPSGRAYEQYF	TGTGCCTGGAACCCCTACGCCCCTAGCGGGAGGGCCTACGAGCAGTACTTC
13	TRBJ2-7	NA	TRBV28	TRBD2	CASGRGSSDEQYF	TGTGCCAGCGGGAGGGGAAGCAGCGACGAGCAGTACTTC
17	TRBJ2-2	NA	TRBV9	TRBD2	CASSVSHSGMNTGELFF	TGTGCCAGCAGCGTATCCCATAGCGGGATGAACACCGGGGAGCTGTTTTTT
15	TRBJ1-3	NA	TRBV28	NA	CASRPSTGPGNTIYF	TGTGCCAGCAGGCCATCGACGGGGCCCGGAAACACCATATATTTT
16	TRBJ1-4	NA	TRBV6-4	NA	CASRDDRPSTNEKLFF	TGTGCCAGCAGGGACGACAGACCTTCAACTAATGAAAAACTGTTTTTT
13	TRBJ2-5	NA	TRBV27	NA	CASSLWAEETQYF	TGTGCCAGCAGTTTATGGGCAGAAGAGACCCAGTACTTC
12	TRBJ1-2	NA	TRBV10-3	NA	CAILQEDYGYTF	TGTGCCATCTTGCAAGAAGACTATGGCTACACCTTC
16	TRBJ1-5	NA	TRBV7-2	NA	CASSLELGGDYQPQHF	TGTGCCAGCAGCTTAGAGTTGGGGGGGGACTATCAGCCCCAGCATTTT
17	TRBJ2-3	NA	TRBV4-1	TRBD2	CASSHTTSGRGSDTQYF	TGCGCCAGCAGCCACACTACTAGCGGGAGGGGTTCAGATACGCAGTATTTT
16	TRBJ2-3	NA	TRBV9	TRBD1	CASSDSGQGDTDTQYF	TGTGCCAGCAGCGACTCGGGACAGGGGGATACAGATACGCAGTATTTT
16	TRBJ1-2	NA	TRBV28	NA	CASSLHPRDTEEGYTF	TGTGCCAGCAGCCTCCACCCCCGGGACACTGAGGAGGGCTACACCTTC
15	TRBJ2-7	NA	TRBV7-9	TRBD2	CASSLVQRGNYEQYF	TGTGCCAGCAGCTTAGTCCAGCGGGGGAACTACGAGCAGTACTTC
15	TRBJ2-3	NA	TRBV9	NA	CASSVQGRGLDTQYF	TGTGCCAGCAGCGTACAGGGGAGAGGACTTGATACGCAGTATTTT
14	TRBJ1-1	NA	TRBV7-2	NA	CASDRWRVNTEAFF	TGTGCCAGCGACCGTTGGAGGGTGAACACTGAAGCTTTCTTT
14	TRBJ1-5	NA	TRBV7-9	NA	CASSLGGYMQPQHF	TGTGCCAGCAGCTTAGGGGGGTATATGCAGCCCCAGCATTTT
16	TRBJ2-1	NA	TRBV27	TRBD2	CASSPVAGGRYNEQFF	TGTGCCAGCAGTCCCGTAGCGGGAGGGCGGTACAATGAGCAGTTCTTC
15	TRBJ2-1	NA	TRBV29-1	TRBD2	CSVEARGDAYNEQFF	TGCAGCGTTGAGGCGCGGGGGGATGCCTACAATGAGCAGTTCTTC
14	TRBJ2-7	NA	TRBV14	TRBD1	CASSHETGSYEQYF	TGTGCCAGCAGCCATGAGACAGGGTCCTACGAGCAGTACTTC
14	TRBJ2-3	NA	TRBV29-1	NA	CSVGARKMVDTQYF	TGCAGCGTTGGAGCGAGGAAGATGGTAGATACGCAGTATTTT
11	TRBJ1-2	NA	TRBV9	NA	CASSVGQVFTF	TGTGCCAGCAGCGTCGGCCAGGTGTTCACCTTC
13	TRBJ1-1	NA	TRBV13	NA	CASSFGRGPEAFF	TGTGCCAGCAGCTTCGGCAGGGGCCCTGAAGCTTTCTTT
15	TRBJ2-1	NA	TRBV6-6	TRBD2	CASSWSGSSYNEQFF	TGTGCCAGCAGTTGGAGCGGGAGCTCCTACAATGAGCAGTTCTTC
15	TRBJ1-4	NA	TRBV27	NA	CASSLIPVGVEKLFF	TGTGCCAGCAGTTTAATCCCTGTAGGGGTCGAAAAACTGTTTTTT
15	TRBJ2-4	few	TRBV19	NA	CASSIPDGSKNIQYF	TGTGCCAGTAGTATTCCAGACGGGTCCAAAAACATTCAGTACTTC
18	TRBJ2-7	NA	TRBV9	TRBD2	CASSPHIPRAGGPVRQYF	TGTGCCAGCAGCCCTCACATACCCCGAGCGGGAGGGCCGGTTCGGCAGTACTTC
17	TRBJ1-5	NA	TRBV7-9	NA	CASSLEEGHGSNQPQHF	TGTGCCAGCAGCCTAGAAGAGGGACATGGGAGCAATCAGCCCCAGCATTTT
12	TRBJ1-4	NA	TRBV10-3	NA	CAIKDSNEKLFF	TGTGCCATCAAAGACAGCAATGAAAAACTGTTTTTT
15	TRBJ2-2	NA	TRBV4-1	NA	CASSQDPGRARELFF	TGCGCCAGCAGCCAAGACCCCGGCCGCGCCCGGGAGCTGTTTTTT
18	TRBJ1-2	NA	TRBV27	TRBD1	CASSLFPRQGESDYGYTF	TGTGCCAGCAGTTTATTTCCGAGACAGGGTGAGAGCGACTATGGCTACACCTTC
13	TRBJ1-2	NA	TRBV6-1	NA	CATETEANYGYTF	TGTGCCACAGAGACGGAAGCTAACTATGGCTACACCTTC
14	TRBJ1-2	NA	TRBV7-3	NA	CASSLTGAANGYTF	TGTGCCAGCAGCTTAACAGGGGCAGCAAATGGCTACACCTTC
17	TRBJ2-1	NA	TRBV27	NA	CASSPSPAASSYNEQFF	TGTGCCAGCAGTCCCTCACCGGCGGCGAGCTCCTACAATGAGCAGTTCTTC
14	TRBJ2-1	once	TRBV6-1	TRBD1	CASSDAGGGDEQFF	TGTGCCAGCAGTGATGCAGGGGGCGGCGATGAGCAGTTCTTC